Listed below are T cell receptor beta chains from one sample, sequenced in a study of shared clonotypes between healthy human individuals. Here immunoSEQ multiplex PCR was the method, and the copy in TCRdb shows in-frame clones only, minus some. Among millions of clones listed, about 95% were seen once. Sequencing was performed on naive CD8+ T cells sorted from blood. These receptors originate from a man younger than 35 in good health. CDR3s leave out the opening cysteine and the closing phenylalanine or tryptophan. Where a row states a size, it is once, few, many or the class of an expanded clone; other rows omit it.

V	size	J	length	CDR3
TRBV4-3	.	TRBJ2-5	12	ASSPTGLQETQY
TRBV27	.	TRBJ2-7	12	ASTRGGGENEQY
TRBV9	.	TRBJ1-1	13	ASSVKVGWDTEAF
TRBV6-1	.	TRBJ1-2	15	ASSEFRDRGFDYGYT
TRBV19	.	TRBJ2-7	12	ASSIKDGLWEQY
TRBV19	.	TRBJ2-3	11	ASSTLGTDTQY
TRBV6-5	.	TRBJ1-2	12	ASSYGYSNYGYT
TRBV15	.	TRBJ2-7	11	ATSFDSSYEQY
TRBV2	.	TRBJ1-5	12	ASGGFNSNQPQH
TRBV9	once	TRBJ2-3	11	ASSVGGTDTQY
TRBV5-6	.	TRBJ1-2	12	ASSLPWGDYGYT
TRBV5-8	.	TRBJ1-5	15	ASRPFAGGEFGQPQH
TRBV5-1	.	TRBJ2-5	14	ASSFSRQTGKETQY
TRBV4-3	.	TRBJ2-7	13	ASSQDRAAGNEQY
TRBV9	.	TRBJ2-7	13	ASSPRGRGDYEQY